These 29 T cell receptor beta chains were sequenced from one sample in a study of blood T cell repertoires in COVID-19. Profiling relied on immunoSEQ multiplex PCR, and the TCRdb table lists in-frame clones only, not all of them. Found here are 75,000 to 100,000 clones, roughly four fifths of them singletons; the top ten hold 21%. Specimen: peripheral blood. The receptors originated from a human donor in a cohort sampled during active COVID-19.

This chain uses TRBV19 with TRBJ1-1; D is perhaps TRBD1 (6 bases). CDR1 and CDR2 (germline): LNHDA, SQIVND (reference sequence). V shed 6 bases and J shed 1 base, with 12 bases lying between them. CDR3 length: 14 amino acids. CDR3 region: CASRQGFSNTEAFF. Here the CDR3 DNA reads TGTGCCAGTAGACAGGGATTTTCGAACACTGAAGCTTTCTTT.

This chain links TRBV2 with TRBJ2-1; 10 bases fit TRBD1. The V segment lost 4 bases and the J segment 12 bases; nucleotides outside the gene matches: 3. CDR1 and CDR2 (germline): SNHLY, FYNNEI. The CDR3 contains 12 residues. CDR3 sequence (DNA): TGTGCCAGCAGTGGGGACAGGGGCCTGCAGTTCTTC. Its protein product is CASSGDRGLQFF.

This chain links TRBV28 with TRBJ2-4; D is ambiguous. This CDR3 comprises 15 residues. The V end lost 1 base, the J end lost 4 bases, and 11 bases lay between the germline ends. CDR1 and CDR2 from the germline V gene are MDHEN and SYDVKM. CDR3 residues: CASSLFASSKNIQYF. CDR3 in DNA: TGTGCCAGCAGTTTATTCGCCAGTTCTAAAAACATTCAGTACTTC.

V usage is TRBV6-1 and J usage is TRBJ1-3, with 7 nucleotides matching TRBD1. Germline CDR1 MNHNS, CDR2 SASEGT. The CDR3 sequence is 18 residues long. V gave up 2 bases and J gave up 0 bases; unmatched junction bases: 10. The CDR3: CASSEWDSAHNSGNTIYF. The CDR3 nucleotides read TGTGCCAGCAGTGAATGGGACAGTGCCCACAACTCTGGAAACACCATATATTTT.

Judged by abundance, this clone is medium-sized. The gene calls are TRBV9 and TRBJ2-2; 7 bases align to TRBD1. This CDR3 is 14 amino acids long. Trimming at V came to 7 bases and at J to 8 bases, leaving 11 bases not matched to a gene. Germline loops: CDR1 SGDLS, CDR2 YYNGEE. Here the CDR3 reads CASVARQGGGELFF. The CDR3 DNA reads TGTGCCAGCGTCGCCCGACAGGGTGGTGGGGAGCTGTTTTTT.

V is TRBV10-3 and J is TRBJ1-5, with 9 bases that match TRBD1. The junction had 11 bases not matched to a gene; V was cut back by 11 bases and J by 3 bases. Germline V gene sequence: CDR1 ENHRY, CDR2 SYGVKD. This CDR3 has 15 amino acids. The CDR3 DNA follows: TGTGCCTCCGATACCCGGGACAGGGTCAATCAGCCCCAGCATTTT. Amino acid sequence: CASDTRDRVNQPQHF.

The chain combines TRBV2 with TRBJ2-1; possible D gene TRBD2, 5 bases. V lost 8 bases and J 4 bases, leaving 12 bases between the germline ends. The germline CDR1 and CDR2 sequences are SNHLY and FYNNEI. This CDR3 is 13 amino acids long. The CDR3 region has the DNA TGTGCCAGCCAGCGGCGAGAGTACAATGAGCAGTTCTTC. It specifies CASQRREYNEQFF.

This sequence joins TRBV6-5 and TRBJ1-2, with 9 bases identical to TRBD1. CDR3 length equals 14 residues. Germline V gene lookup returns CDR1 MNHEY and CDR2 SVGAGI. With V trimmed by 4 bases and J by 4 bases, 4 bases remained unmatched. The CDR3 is CASSLQGAGYGYTF. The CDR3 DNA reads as TGTGCCAGCAGTTTACAGGGGGCCGGCTATGGCTACACCTTC.

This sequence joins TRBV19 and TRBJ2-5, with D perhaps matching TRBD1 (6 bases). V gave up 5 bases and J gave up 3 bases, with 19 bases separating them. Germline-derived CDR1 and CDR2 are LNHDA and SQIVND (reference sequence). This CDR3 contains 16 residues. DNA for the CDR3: TGTGCCAGTAGTCGTATACAGGGTGTTTTGGAAGAGACCCAGTACTTC. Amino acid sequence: CASSRIQGVLEETQYF.

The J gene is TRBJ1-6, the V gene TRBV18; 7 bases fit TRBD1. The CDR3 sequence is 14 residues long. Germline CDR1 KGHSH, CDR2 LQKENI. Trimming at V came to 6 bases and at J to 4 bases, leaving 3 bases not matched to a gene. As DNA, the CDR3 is TGTGCCAGCTCCCCGGGACAGTATAATTCACCCCTCCACTTT. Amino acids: CASSPGQYNSPLHF.

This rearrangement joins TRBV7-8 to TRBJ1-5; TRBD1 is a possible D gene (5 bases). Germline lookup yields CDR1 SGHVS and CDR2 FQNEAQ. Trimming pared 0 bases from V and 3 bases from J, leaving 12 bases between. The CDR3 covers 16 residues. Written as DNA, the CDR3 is TGTGCCAGCAGCTTAGCGTCACAGGCGTTCAATCAGCCCCAGCATTTT. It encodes CASSLASQAFNQPQHF.

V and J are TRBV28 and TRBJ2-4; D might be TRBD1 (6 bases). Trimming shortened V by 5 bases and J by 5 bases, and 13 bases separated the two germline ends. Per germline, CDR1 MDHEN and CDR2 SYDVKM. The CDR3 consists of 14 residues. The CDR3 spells CASSSANRENIQYF. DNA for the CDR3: TGTGCCAGCAGTAGTGCTAACAGGGAAAACATTCAGTACTTC.

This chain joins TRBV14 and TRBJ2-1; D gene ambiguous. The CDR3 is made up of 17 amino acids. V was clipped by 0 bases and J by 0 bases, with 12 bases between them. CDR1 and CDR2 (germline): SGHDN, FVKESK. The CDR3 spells CASSQELAANSYNEQFF. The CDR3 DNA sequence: TGTGCCAGCAGCCAAGAGTTGGCGGCGAACTCCTACAATGAGCAGTTCTTC.

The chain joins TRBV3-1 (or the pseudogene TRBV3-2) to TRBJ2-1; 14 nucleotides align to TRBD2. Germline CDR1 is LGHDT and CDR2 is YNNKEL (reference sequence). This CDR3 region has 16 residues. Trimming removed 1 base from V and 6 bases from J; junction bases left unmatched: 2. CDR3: CASSQAGLAGGNEQFF. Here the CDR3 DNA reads TGTGCCAGCAGCCAAGCAGGACTAGCGGGAGGCAATGAGCAGTTCTTC.

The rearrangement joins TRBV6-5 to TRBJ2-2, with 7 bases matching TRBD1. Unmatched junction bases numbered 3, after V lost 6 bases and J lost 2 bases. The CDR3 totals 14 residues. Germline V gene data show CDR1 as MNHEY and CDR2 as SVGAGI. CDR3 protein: CASRGTANTGELFF. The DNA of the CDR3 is TGTGCCAGCAGGGGGACAGCAAACACCGGGGAGCTGTTTTTT.

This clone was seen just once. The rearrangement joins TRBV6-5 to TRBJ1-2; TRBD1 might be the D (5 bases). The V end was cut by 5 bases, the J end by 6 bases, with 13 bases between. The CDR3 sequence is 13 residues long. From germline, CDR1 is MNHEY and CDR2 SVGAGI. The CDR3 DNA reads TGTGCCAGCAGTCCGGGGGATTTGGATGGCTACACCTTC. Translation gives CASSPGDLDGYTF.

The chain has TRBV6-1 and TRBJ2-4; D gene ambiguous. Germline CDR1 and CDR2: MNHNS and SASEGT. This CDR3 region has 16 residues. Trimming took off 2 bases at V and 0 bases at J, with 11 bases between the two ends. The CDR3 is CASSEMIAIAKNIQYF. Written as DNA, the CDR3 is TGTGCCAGCAGTGAAATGATAGCTATAGCCAAAAACATTCAGTACTTC.

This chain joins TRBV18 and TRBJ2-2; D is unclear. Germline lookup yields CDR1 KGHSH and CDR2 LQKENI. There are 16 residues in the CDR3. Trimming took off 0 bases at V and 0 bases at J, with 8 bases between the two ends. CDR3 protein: CASSPPYPSNTGELFF. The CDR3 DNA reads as TGTGCCAGCTCACCACCCTATCCCTCGAACACCGGGGAGCTGTTTTTT. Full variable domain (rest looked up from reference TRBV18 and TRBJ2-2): NAGVMQNPRHLVRRRGQEARLRCSPMKGHSHVYWYRQLPEEGLKFMVYLQKENIIDESGMPKERFSAEFPKEGPSILRIQQVVRGDSAAYFCASSPPYPSNTGELFFGEGSRLTVL.

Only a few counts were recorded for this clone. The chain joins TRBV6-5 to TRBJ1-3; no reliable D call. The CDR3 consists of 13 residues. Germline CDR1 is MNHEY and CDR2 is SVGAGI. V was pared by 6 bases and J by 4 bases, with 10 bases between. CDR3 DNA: TGTGCCAGCAGGGGAGCGGCCGGAAACACCATATATTTT. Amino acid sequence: CASRGAAGNTIYF.

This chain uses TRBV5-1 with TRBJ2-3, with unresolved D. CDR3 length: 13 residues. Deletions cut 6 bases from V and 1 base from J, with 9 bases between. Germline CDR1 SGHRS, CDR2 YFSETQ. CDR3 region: CASMIGGTDTQYF. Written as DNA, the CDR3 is TGCGCCAGCATGATAGGAGGCACAGATACGCAGTATTTT.

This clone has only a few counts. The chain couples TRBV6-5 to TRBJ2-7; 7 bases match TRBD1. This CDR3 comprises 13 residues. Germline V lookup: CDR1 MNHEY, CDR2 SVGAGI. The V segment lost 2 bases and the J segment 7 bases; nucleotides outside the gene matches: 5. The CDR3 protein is CASSYEGAREQYF. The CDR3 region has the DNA TGTGCCAGCAGTTACGAGGGGGCTCGGGAGCAGTACTTC.

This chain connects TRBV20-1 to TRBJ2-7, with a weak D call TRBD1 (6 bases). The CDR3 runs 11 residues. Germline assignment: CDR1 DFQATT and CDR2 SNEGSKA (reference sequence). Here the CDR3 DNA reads TGCAGCCAACGAAGGGGGTACGAGCAGTACTTC. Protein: CSQRRGYEQYF.

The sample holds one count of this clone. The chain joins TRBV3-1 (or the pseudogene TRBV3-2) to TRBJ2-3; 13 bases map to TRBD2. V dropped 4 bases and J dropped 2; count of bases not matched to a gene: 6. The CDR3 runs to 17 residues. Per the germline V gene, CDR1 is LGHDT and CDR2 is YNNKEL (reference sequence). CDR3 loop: CASSLRTSGGLTDTQYF. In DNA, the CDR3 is TGTGCCAGCAGCCTCCGGACTAGCGGGGGCCTCACAGATACGCAGTATTTT.

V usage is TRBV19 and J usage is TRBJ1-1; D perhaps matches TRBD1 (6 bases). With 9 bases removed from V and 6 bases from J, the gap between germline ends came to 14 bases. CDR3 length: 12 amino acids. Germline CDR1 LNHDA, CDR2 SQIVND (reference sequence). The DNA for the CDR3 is TGTGCCAGCCAACAGGGATTCTCTGAAGCTTTCTTT. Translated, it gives CASQQGFSEAFF.

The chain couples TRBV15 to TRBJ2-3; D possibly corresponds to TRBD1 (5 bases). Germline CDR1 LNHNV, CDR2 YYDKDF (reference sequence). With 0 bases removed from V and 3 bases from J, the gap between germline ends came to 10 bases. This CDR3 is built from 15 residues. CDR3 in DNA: TGTGCCACCAGCAGAGAGGGCAGGGATACAGATACGCAGTATTTT. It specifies CATSREGRDTDTQYF.

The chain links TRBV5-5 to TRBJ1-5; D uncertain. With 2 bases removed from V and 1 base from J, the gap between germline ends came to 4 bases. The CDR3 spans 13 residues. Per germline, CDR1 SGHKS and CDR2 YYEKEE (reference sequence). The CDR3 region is CASSLESNQPQHF. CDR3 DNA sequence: TGTGCCAGCAGCTTAGAGAGCAATCAGCCCCAGCATTTT. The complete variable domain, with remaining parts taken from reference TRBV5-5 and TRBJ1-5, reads DAGVTQSPTHLIKTRGQQVTLRCSPISGHKSVSWYQQVLGQGPQFIFQYYEKEERGRGNFPDRFSARQFPNYSSELNVNALLLGDSALYLCASSLESNQPQHFGDGTRLSIL.

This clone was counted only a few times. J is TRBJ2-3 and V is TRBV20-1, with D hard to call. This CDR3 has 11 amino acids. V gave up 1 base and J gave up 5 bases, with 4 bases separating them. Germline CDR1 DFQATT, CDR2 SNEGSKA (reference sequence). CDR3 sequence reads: CSARGGDTQYF. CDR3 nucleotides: TGCAGTGCTAGAGGAGGAGATACGCAGTATTTT.

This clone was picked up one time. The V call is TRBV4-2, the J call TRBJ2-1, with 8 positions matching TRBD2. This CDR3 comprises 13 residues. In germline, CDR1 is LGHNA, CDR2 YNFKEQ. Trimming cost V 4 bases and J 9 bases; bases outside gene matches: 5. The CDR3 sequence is CASSPRGGSEQFF. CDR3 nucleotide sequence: TGTGCCAGCAGCCCCCGGGGGGGCAGTGAGCAGTTCTTC.

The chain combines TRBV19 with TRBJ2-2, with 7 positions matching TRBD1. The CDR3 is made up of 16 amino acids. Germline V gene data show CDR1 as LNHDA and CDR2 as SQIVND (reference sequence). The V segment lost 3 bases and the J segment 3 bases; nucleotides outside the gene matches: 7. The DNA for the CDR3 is TGTGCCAGTAGTATTCAGGGGGACAGCTACACCGGGGAGCTGTTTTTT. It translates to CASSIQGDSYTGELFF. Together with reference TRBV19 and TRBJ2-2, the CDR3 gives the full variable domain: DGGITQSPKYLFRKEGQNVTLSCEQNLNHDAMYWYRQDPGQGLRLIYYSQIVNDFQKGDIAEGYSVSREKKESFPLTVTSAQKNPTAFYLCASSIQGDSYTGELFFGEGSRLTVL.